Below, 22 T cell receptor beta chains from the same sample are listed, as sequenced in a study of CD8 T cells in ankylosing spondylitis (dated by TCRdb to 2017 to 2019). Summary of the overall study and its limitations: A TCR beta motif of eight highly homologous amino acid variants appeared characteristic of blood from ankylosing spondylitis patients.

Antigen specificity for these receptors is unknown. The method behind the library was 5' RACE. These reads were obtained on an Illumina HiSeq 2500. TCRdb redid the processing of the public reads, applying fastp at Q25 and MiXCR, and retained in-frame beta chains. Duplicate CDR3 protein sequences are folded into a single record with the most common DNA and genes. The sample table holds around 430,000 distinct CDR3 sequences, of which 15% to 20% were seen once. The top ten clonotypes cover approximately 0.97% of the sample. Sequencing input: blood, either unsorted or a sorted T cell fraction (not recorded which). Receptor source: a male donor with ankylosing spondylitis.

The chain links TRBV6-6 to TRBJ2-7, with 8 positions matching TRBD2. The J segment lost 4 bases and the V segment lost 7 bases, leaving 6 bases of the junction unmatched. This CDR3 is 13 amino acids long. CDR1 is MNHNY, CDR2 SVGAGI, per germline (reference sequence). CDR3 sequence reads: CASNPGGSYEQYF. CDR3 nucleotide sequence: TGTGCCAGCAATCCGGGGGGGTCTTACGAGCAGTACTTC.

This chain joins TRBV12-3 or TRBV12-4 and TRBJ2-3, with 9 bases fitting TRBD1. Trimming took 2 bases from V and 4 from J; bases not matched to a gene: 4. This CDR3 contains 15 residues. The CDR3 coding sequence is TGTGCCAGCAGTTTAAACAGGGGGCGGGCAGATACGCAGTATTTT. Protein: CASSLNRGRADTQYF.

This clonotype came up a few times. The genes are TRBV18 and TRBJ2-3, with TRBD1 matching 8 bases. Germline V gene sequence: CDR1 KGHSH, CDR2 LQKENI. The CDR3 runs to 15 residues. V gave up 4 bases and J gave up 5 bases; unmatched junction bases: 8. The CDR3 here is CASSQGGTGGDTQYF. Here the CDR3 DNA reads TGTGCCAGCTCACAAGGGGGGACAGGAGGAGATACGCAGTATTTT. The entire variable domain, with the rest obtained from reference TRBV18 and TRBJ2-3, is as follows: NAGVMQNPRHLVRRRGQEARLRCSPMKGHSHVYWYRQLPEEGLKFMVYLQKENIIDESGMPKERFSAEFPKEGPSILRIQQVVRGDSAAYFCASSQGGTGGDTQYFGPGTRLTVL.

The chain is built from TRBV5-6 and TRBJ2-1, with 8 bases matching TRBD1. J was trimmed by 2 bases and V by 3 bases; bases with no gene match: 13. CDR3 length equals 18 residues. Germline-derived CDR1 and CDR2 are SGHDT and YYEEEE. The CDR3 loop is CASSSSKRTGRTYNEQFF. The CDR3 coding sequence is TGTGCCAGCAGCTCATCAAAAAGGACAGGGAGGACCTACAATGAGCAGTTCTTC.

The chain has TRBV3-1 and TRBJ2-7, with 8 bases lining up with TRBD2. The V gene's germline CDR1 is LGHDT and CDR2 YNNKEL (reference sequence). J gave up 3 bases and V 4 bases, and 5 bases lay outside the gene matches. The CDR3 contains 14 residues. The CDR3 sequence: CASSPLAGNYEQYF. CDR3 DNA: TGTGCCAGCAGCCCCCTAGCGGGCAACTACGAGCAGTACTTC.

This clonotype has only a few counts. This rearrangement joins TRBV20-1 to TRBJ1-3; perhaps TRBD1 as D (6 bases). The CDR3 contains 14 residues. Germline V gene data show CDR1 as DFQATT and CDR2 as SNEGSKA (reference sequence). Trimming pared 1 base from V and 2 bases from J, leaving 9 bases between. CDR3 amino acids: CSARVRGAGNTIYF. The CDR3 DNA follows: TGCAGTGCTAGAGTCAGGGGAGCTGGAAACACCATATATTTT.

This clonotype came up a few times. The chain couples TRBV5-1 to TRBJ1-5; 11 bases match TRBD1. The CDR3 spans 17 residues. CDR1 SGHRS and CDR2 YFSETQ come from the germline V gene. With 2 bases clipped from V and 6 bases from J, the junction kept 10 bases outside the gene matches. CDR3 residues: CASSFPGQGANSQPQHF. CDR3 DNA: TGCGCCAGCAGCTTTCCAGGACAGGGGGCTAATAGTCAGCCCCAGCATTTT.

A few counts support this clonotype. The rearrangement joins TRBV7-2 to TRBJ2-7; D possibly matches TRBD1 or TRBD2 (5 bases each). V was shortened by 0 bases and J by 0 bases, with 12 bases between the two germline ends. CDR3 length: 16 residues. Looked up from germline, CDR1 is SGHTA and CDR2 is FQGNSA. The CDR3 sequence is CASSLAGTDSSYEQYF. In nucleotides, the CDR3 is TGTGCCAGCAGCTTAGCTGGGACCGATAGCTCCTACGAGCAGTACTTC.

The chain links TRBV6-1 to TRBJ1-5, with a tentative D call TRBD1 (6 bases). Deletions cut 6 bases from V and 4 bases from J, with 10 bases between. The CDR3 is made up of 13 amino acids. Germline loops: CDR1 MNHNS, CDR2 SASEGT. The CDR3 sequence: CASRIQGNQPQHF. The CDR3 region has the DNA TGTGCCAGCAGGATACAGGGAAATCAGCCCCAGCATTTT.

This clonotype was observed a handful of times. The chain recombines TRBV25-1 with TRBJ2-1; D is unresolved. The germline CDR1 and CDR2 sequences are MGHDK and SYGVNS. The V end was cut by 2 bases, the J end by 7 bases, with 9 bases between. This CDR3 spans 13 amino acids. The chain's CDR3 is CASSETSENEQFF. In DNA, the CDR3 is TGTGCCAGCAGTGAAACCTCGGAGAATGAGCAGTTCTTC.

This clonotype was counted many times. The rearrangement joins TRBV10-3 to TRBJ2-7, with TRBD1 as a possible D gene (6 bases). The germline V gene encodes CDR1 ENHRY and CDR2 SYGVKD. The CDR3 spans 12 residues. Trimming took 4 bases from V and 6 from J, leaving 10 bases between them. CDR3 in amino acids: CAISGTGIEQYF. CDR3 coding DNA: TGTGCCATCAGTGGAACAGGGATCGAGCAGTACTTC.

There are many counts of this clonotype. This chain connects TRBV20-1 to TRBJ1-2, with D hard to call. The V end was cut by 4 bases, the J end by 4 bases, with 7 bases between. From germline, CDR1 is DFQATT and CDR2 SNEGSKA (reference sequence). The CDR3 is made up of 11 amino acids. The CDR3 coding sequence is TGCAGTGCTATTGGAGGCTATGGCTACACCTTC. Its translation: CSAIGGYGYTF.

This clonotype occurred a few times. The gene calls are TRBV25-1 and TRBJ2-7, with D perhaps TRBD1 or TRBD2 (5 bases each). From germline, CDR1 is MGHDK and CDR2 SYGVNS. V was pared by 1 base and J by 2 bases, with 12 bases between. This CDR3 comprises 15 residues. CDR3 in amino acids: CASSESTGPAYEQYF. CDR3 sequence (DNA): TGTGCCAGCAGTGAATCAACGGGGCCAGCCTACGAGCAGTACTTC.

This clonotype was seen a few times. The V and J genes are TRBV28 and TRBJ1-1; D call uncertain. Per the germline V gene, CDR1 is MDHEN and CDR2 is SYDVKM. The CDR3 loop spans 12 amino acids. The V and J ends lost 2 bases and 5 bases respectively, with 6 bases between them. The CDR3 loop is CASSLRQTEAFF. The CDR3 DNA reads as TGTGCCAGCAGTTTAAGGCAAACTGAAGCTTTCTTT.

The gene calls are TRBV20-1 and TRBJ2-1; 7 nucleotides align to TRBD2. The trim removed 5 bases at V and 5 bases at J, leaving 12 bases unmatched. CDR3 length: 15 amino acids. CDR1 DFQATT and CDR2 SNEGSKA come from the germline V gene (reference sequence). CDR3 region: CSALPVRGNHNEQFF. In nucleotides, the CDR3 is TGCAGTGCTCTCCCTGTGCGGGGGAATCACAATGAGCAGTTCTTC.

This clonotype was detected many times. V and J are TRBV12-3 or TRBV12-4 and TRBJ2-3, with 12 positions matching TRBD1. The CDR3 contains 14 residues. Trimming took 10 bases from V and 4 from J; bases not matched to a gene: 6. The CDR3 coding sequence is TGTGCCACCGGGACAGGGGGCGCGTCAGATACGCAGTATTTT. It encodes CATGTGGASDTQYF.

There are a few counts of this clonotype. The V call is TRBV9, the J call TRBJ2-5, with TRBD2 identical over 14 bases. V shed 0 bases, J shed 2 bases, and the junction held 3 bases outside the gene matches. CDR1 and CDR2 from the germline V gene are SGDLS and YYNGEE. The CDR3 totals 17 residues. The CDR3 protein is CASSVGTSGGIQETQYF. The DNA for the CDR3 is TGTGCCAGCAGCGTAGGGACTAGCGGGGGGATTCAAGAGACCCAGTACTTC.

This clonotype has just a few counts. This chain links TRBV21-1 with TRBJ1-2; the table's D call, TRBD1, has no DNA check behind it. TRBV21-1 is listed as a pseudogene. The CDR3 runs to 14 residues. CDR3 in DNA: TGTGCCAGCAAGGGGGGAAGACGACGCCGCGGCTACACCTTC. Protein product: CASKGGRRRRGYTF.

The chain links TRBV2 to TRBJ1-6; D not certain. This CDR3 has 18 amino acids. Per germline, CDR1 SNHLY and CDR2 FYNNEI. In DNA form, the CDR3 reads TGTACCATCAGTTTAAACCCCAAAATCATAGGGTATAATTCACCCCTCCACTTT. Its protein product is CTISLNPKIIGYNSPLHF.

A few counts support this clonotype. As DNA, the CDR3 is TGTGCCAGCAGCAATATGCACTCCTCCGGGACTAGCGGGGGGGACGAGCAGTTCTTC. It encodes CASSNMHSSGTSGGDEQFF. The chain carries TRBV12-3 or TRBV12-4 and TRBJ2-1, with 16 nucleotides matching TRBD2. The CDR3 totals 19 residues. Trimming removed 6 bases from V and 10 bases from J; junction bases left unmatched: 18.

This clonotype was seen only a few times. The chain carries TRBV20-1 and TRBJ1-5; the D gene is possibly TRBD1 (5 bases). The CDR3 totals 13 residues. Trimming stripped 4 bases from V and 6 bases from J, with 13 bases between. The V gene's germline CDR1 is DFQATT and CDR2 SNEGSKA (reference sequence). CDR3 sequence: CSATDRPGQPQHF. CDR3 in DNA: TGCAGTGCTACCGACAGACCGGGTCAGCCCCAGCATTTT.

This clonotype has a handful of counts. The chain joins TRBV5-1 to TRBJ2-2, with TRBD2 matching over 14 bases. This CDR3 region has 19 residues. The V gene end was trimmed by 3 bases and the J gene end by 7 bases; junction bases not matched to a gene: 14. Germline-derived CDR1 and CDR2 are SGHRS and YFSETQ. In DNA form, the CDR3 reads TGCGCCAGCAGCTCCGGGACTAGCGGGAGTCAATATCGGGGCGGGGAGCTGTTTTTT. It codes for CASSSGTSGSQYRGGELFF.